This T cell receptor (beta chain) originates from a study of blood T cells in healthy people across ages. A second PCR of about 6 to 12 cycles used a sample-barcoded 5' primer and a J-beta primer mix. A template-switch adaptor with 12 random nucleotides tagged each cDNA molecule. TCRdb reanalysed the 5' RACE reads using MiXCR and keeps one entry per CDR3 protein. The sample holds about 1 million distinct CDR3 sequences, 35% to 50% seen once. The total RNA that was extracted per sample amounted to at least 5 micrograms. General study points: A greater number of naive CD4+ cells and higher diversity distinguished long-lived donors from aged donors. Diversity estimates drawn from one million T cells were deemed underestimates.

Turning to this clonotype: Its antigen is unidentified.

CDR3 length equals 14 residues. Trimming took off 3 bases at V and 1 base at J, with 10 bases between the two ends. From germline, CDR1 is SGHDT and CDR2 YYEEEE. Material: blood. The sequence was collected from a woman aged 55-69 years in good health. The chain recombines TRBV5-6 with TRBJ2-5; D may be TRBD1 (6 bases). In DNA, the CDR3 is TGTGCCAGCAGCTGGGGGCCGAGCCAAGAGACCCAGTACTTC. Protein product: CASSWGPSQETQYF.